The 15 T cell receptor beta chains presented below share a single source sample, sequenced in a study of T cell responses to AZD1222 COVID-19 vaccine. Measured with immunoSEQ multiplex PCR; TCRdb has only the in-frame clones, and not every one. Among some 160,000 clones listed, 87% were seen once. Sequencing was performed on peripheral blood, taken 28 days after the second AZD1222 dose. These receptors all come from an adult who received the AZD1222 COVID-19 vaccine.

In nucleotides, the CDR3 is TGCGCCAGCAGCCAAGATAAGAGCGTAGCCCCCGAGCAGTACTTC. Its protein product is CASSQDKSVAPEQYF. The gene calls are TRBV4-3 and TRBJ2-7; D is uncertain. CDR1 is LGHNA, CDR2 YSLEER, per germline. V was cut by 0 bases and J by 6 bases, with 15 bases left in between. The CDR3 contains 15 residues.

The chain recombines TRBV19 with TRBJ2-3, with TRBD2 matching over 10 bases. The CDR3 extends over 14 amino acids. The V segment lost 6 bases and the J segment 5 bases; nucleotides outside the gene matches: 5. CDR1 and CDR2 from the germline V gene are LNHDA and SQIVND (reference sequence). Written as DNA, the CDR3 is TGTGCCAGTAGACGAGCGGGGGGGCAAGATACGCAGTATTTT. Its protein product is CASRRAGGQDTQYF.

This chain uses TRBV4-3 with TRBJ1-1, with D perhaps TRBD1 (6 bases). Germline values: CDR1 LGHNA, CDR2 YSLEER. V lost 2 bases and J lost 0, with 22 bases in between. This CDR3 comprises 19 residues. In DNA, the CDR3 is TGCGCCAGCAGCCAACGATACCCGCCTAGGGGGGCAGTGAACACTGAAGCTTTCTTT. This sequence encodes CASSQRYPPRGAVNTEAFF.

The gene calls are TRBV29-1 and TRBJ1-2; no firm D call. CDR3 size: 12 residues. The ends were cut back, 6 bases at V and 6 bases at J, with 14 bases in the middle. The germline gives CDR1 SQVTM, CDR2 ANQGSEA. DNA of the CDR3: TGCAGCGTAAAAACAACCTGGGATGGCTACACCTTC. It encodes CSVKTTWDGYTF.

The chain employs TRBV6-4 and TRBJ1-3; tentative D call: TRBD1 (6 bases). Between the trimmed V and J ends, which lost 11 bases and 0 bases, there was a span of 20 bases. Germline V gene data show CDR1 as MRHNA and CDR2 as SNTAGT. The length of the CDR3 is 16 residues. In DNA form, the CDR3 reads TGTGCCGACAGGCTCAAGGGCCACTGCTCTGGAAACACCATATATTTT. Its protein is CADRLKGHCSGNTIYF.

The rearrangement joins TRBV25-1 to TRBJ1-3; no definite D call. Trimming cost V 4 bases and J 3 bases, with 13 bases left between them. The germline CDR1 and CDR2 sequences are MGHDK and SYGVNS. CDR3 length: 15 amino acids. The CDR3 spells CASSGQGIVGNTIYF. The CDR3, as DNA: TGTGCCAGCAGTGGGCAAGGGATAGTTGGAAACACCATATATTTT.

This clone has a handful of counts. V is TRBV4-2 and J is TRBJ1-2; D is perhaps TRBD1 (6 bases). The CDR3 runs to 15 residues. The ends were cut back, 5 bases at V and 4 bases at J, with 17 bases in the middle. Germline-derived CDR1 and CDR2 are LGHNA and YNFKEQ. The CDR3 is CASSVNYRDPYGYTF. DNA of the CDR3: TGTGCCAGCAGCGTTAATTACAGGGATCCCTATGGCTACACCTTC.

A single count supports this clone. The chain joins TRBV24-1 to TRBJ2-1, with D perhaps given as TRBD1 or TRBD2 (5 bases each). Trimming stripped 6 bases from V and 2 bases from J, with 13 bases between. This CDR3 is built from 15 residues. Germline V gene sequence: CDR1 KGHDR, CDR2 SFDVKD. For the CDR3, the DNA is TGTGCCACCAGTTCCGGGGACCTTCCCTACAATGAGCAGTTCTTC. Protein product: CATSSGDLPYNEQFF.

The chain links TRBV19 to TRBJ1-1; perhaps TRBD1 as D (6 bases). Trimming removed 7 bases from V and 8 bases from J, with 17 bases in between. The germline V gene encodes CDR1 LNHDA and CDR2 SQIVND (reference sequence). The CDR3 loop spans 13 amino acids. The chain's CDR3 is CASIGPGAGEAFF. CDR3 nucleotides: TGTGCCAGTATAGGTCCGGGGGCGGGAGAAGCTTTCTTT.

The rearrangement uses TRBV5-1 and TRBJ2-2; 9 bases are shared with TRBD1. Per the germline V gene, CDR1 is SGHRS and CDR2 is YFSETQ. V gave up 4 bases and J gave up 7 bases; unmatched junction bases: 17. This CDR3 is built from 18 residues. The CDR3 DNA reads as TGCGCCAGCAGCAAGATAGGGTCTCCGGGACAGGGTAACGGGGAGCTGTTTTTT. Its protein is CASSKIGSPGQGNGELFF. The whole variable domain, remainder taken from reference TRBV5-1 and TRBJ2-2, is KAGVTQTPRYLIKTRGQQVTLSCSPISGHRSVSWYQQTPGQGLQFLFEYFSETQRNKGNFPGRFSGRQFSNSRSEMNVSTLELGDSALYLCASSKIGSPGQGNGELFFGEGSRLTVL.

V gene TRBV19 combines with J gene TRBJ2-2; no definite D call. The CDR3 contains 18 residues. The V gene lost 3 bases and the J gene lost 0 bases, with 17 bases spanning the gap. Germline CDR1 and CDR2: LNHDA and SQIVND (reference sequence). DNA for the CDR3: TGTGCCAGTAGTATTCGGCTTAGGGCGACGACGAACACCGGGGAGCTGTTTTTT. It encodes CASSIRLRATTNTGELFF.

The rearrangement joins TRBV7-8 to TRBJ2-3, with a weak D call TRBD2 (7 bases). The CDR3 length is 16 residues. The germline V gene encodes CDR1 SGHVS and CDR2 FQNEAQ. The germline V and J ends were trimmed by 1 base and 6 bases, with 17 bases remaining between them. CDR3 amino acids: CASSLVVWGGRDTQYF. CDR3 coding DNA: TGTGCCAGCAGCTTAGTGGTGTGGGGGGGCCGTGATACGCAGTATTTT.

V usage is TRBV20-1 and J usage is TRBJ1-1; D is perhaps TRBD1 (5 bases). Germline CDR1 reads DFQATT; CDR2 reads SNEGSKA (reference sequence). Trimming took off 6 bases at V and 8 bases at J, with 10 bases between the two ends. CDR3 length: 10 residues. The CDR3 DNA is TGCAGTGCAGCACAGGTAGAAGCTTTCTTT. Its protein is CSAAQVEAFF.

The chain has TRBV6-5 and TRBJ1-1, with 7 bases that match TRBD1. J lost 0 bases, V lost 6 bases, and 7 bases had no gene match. The CDR3 covers 15 residues. Per the germline V gene, CDR1 is MNHEY and CDR2 is SVGAGI. CDR3 in amino acids: CASRPTGRLNTEAFF. The CDR3 DNA sequence: TGTGCCAGCAGACCGACAGGGCGGTTGAACACTGAAGCTTTCTTT.

V usage is TRBV5-1 and J usage is TRBJ2-2, with 9 nucleotides matching TRBD2. After removal of 4 bases from V and 7 bases from J, the junction contained 14 bases not matched to a gene. The CDR3 extends over 17 amino acids. Germline V CDR1 and CDR2: SGHRS, YFSETQ. The CDR3 loop reads CASSAGHRGGAVGELFF. CDR3 bases: TGCGCCAGCAGCGCGGGGCACCGCGGGGGGGCCGTCGGGGAGCTGTTTTTT.